The text below deals with one T cell receptor (beta chain). The sample comes from a study of identical twins. V dropped 2 bases and J dropped 8; count of bases not matched to a gene: 10. Germline assignment: CDR1 SEHNR and CDR2 FQNEAQ (reference sequence). The CDR3 is 16 amino acids. TCRdb re-called the 5' RACE reads through MiXCR, storing one row per CDR3 protein. Of about 720,000 distinct CDR3 sequences in the sample, about 18% were seen once. The sample was also reused in another study, on T cells expressing NK-cell markers. From that second work: Similarly, these clonotypes led the CD3+CD56-NKG2C+ fraction as well in four donors. Expanded NKG2C+ T cell clones were not confirmed as HCMV-specific.

This sequence originates from a young woman in good health. This chain links TRBV7-9 with TRBJ2-1, with TRBD1 matching 9 bases. Sequencing used PBMCs. The CDR3 loop reads CASSLLDGDRVDEQFF. DNA for the CDR3: TGTGCCAGCAGCTTACTCGACGGGGACAGGGTGGATGAGCAGTTCTTC.